This entry concerns a single TCR beta chain. This clonotype was counted between two and nine times. Its target antigen remains unknown. Base qualities were left out, and no much larger clone turns up one base away. The listed sequencing device is Illumina NovaSeq 6000. TCRalpha and TCRbeta cDNA libraries were built by 5'RACE with constant-segment primers, adding sample barcodes and unique molecular identifiers. Trizol reagent was used to extract RNA from every sample. Amplification of the libraries took two PCR steps, and the second step added a second sample barcode plus Illumina TruSeq adapters. The libraries were sequenced on an Illumina NovaSeq using 2 x 150 bp paired-end reads. In the source study's methods: Demultiplexing of reads and collapsing into UMI-guided consensus sequences were performed with migec v1.2.7. Using mixcr v2.1.11, the UMI consensuses were aligned to TRA and TRB V and J templates and assembled into clonotypes. Expanded or contracted clonotypes were those called significant by both edgeR and NoisET, with noise models trained on biological replicates. edgeR calls used a false discovery rate-adjusted p below 0.01 and a log2 fold-change threshold of 1. As an exploratory analysis of dynamics, max-normalized trajectories of the 1000 most abundant clonotypes were examined by PCA with hierarchical clustering. The CD4 or CD8 phenotype of responding clones was assigned using the separately sequenced CD4+ and CD8+ repertoires. In-frame beta chains were kept once TCRdb had trimmed the public reads at Q25 with fastp and called clones with MiXCR. Identical CDR3 proteins give one entry, which carries the most common genes and DNA. The V and J calls and clone size are TCRdb's, not the authors'. The sample contains fewer than 250,000 distinct CDR3 sequences, 25% to 35% of them found a single time. The biggest ten clones account for roughly 11% of the sample.

The data are from a study of T-cell memory formation after mild COVID-19 (dated by TCRdb to the early 2020s). Notes on the research overall: Most TCR sequence clusters were specific to one of the two donors. In two donors, T-cell clones that expanded and contracted after mild COVID-19 were followed by sequencing TCRalpha and TCRbeta repertoires longitudinally. The cohort comprised two young, previously healthy adult volunteers, one female and one male.

The germline V gene encodes CDR1 SQVTM and CDR2 ANQGSEA. V is pared back by 4 bases and J by 10 bases, with 20 bases lying between the germline termini. Its CDR3 holds 13 amino acids, cysteine through phenylalanine. This entry keeps only the CDR3 DNA: 39 bases, framed from base 1. Ficoll-Paque density gradient centrifugation was used to isolate PBMCs. Results and caveats for the whole study, not just this receptor: Only a couple of mild cases were covered by the study, and larger cohorts that include severe cases with pre-infection samples were considered necessary. Some responding clones were found in pre-infection memory, which suggests that pre-existing cross-reactive memory T cells took part in the SARS-CoV-2 response. Contracting CD4+ clones were found mainly in CM and EM memory subsets, while CD8+ clones were enriched in EMRA. From day 15 to 85, contracting clones showed balanced CD4/CD8 phenotypes, whereas a second wave of clones that expanded from day 15 to 37 leaned towards CD4+. SARS-CoV-2 specificity was not confirmed for the second-wave clones peaking on day 37.

Rearrangement joined TRBV29-1 to TRBJ2-7; the D gene identity is not certain. The receptor was isolated from an adult woman who had mild COVID-19 (a few samples of this study predate the infection). The sample titles of this study are shuffled in the database, so cell type and time point are left out; the donor was told from shared clones. The specimen sequenced was PBMCs or a T cell subset sorted from them (not recorded which). The CDR3 corresponds to CSVVFPTALPQYF. The sequenced DNA is TGCAGCGTTGTTTTCCCGACTGCGCTCCCTCAGTACTTC.